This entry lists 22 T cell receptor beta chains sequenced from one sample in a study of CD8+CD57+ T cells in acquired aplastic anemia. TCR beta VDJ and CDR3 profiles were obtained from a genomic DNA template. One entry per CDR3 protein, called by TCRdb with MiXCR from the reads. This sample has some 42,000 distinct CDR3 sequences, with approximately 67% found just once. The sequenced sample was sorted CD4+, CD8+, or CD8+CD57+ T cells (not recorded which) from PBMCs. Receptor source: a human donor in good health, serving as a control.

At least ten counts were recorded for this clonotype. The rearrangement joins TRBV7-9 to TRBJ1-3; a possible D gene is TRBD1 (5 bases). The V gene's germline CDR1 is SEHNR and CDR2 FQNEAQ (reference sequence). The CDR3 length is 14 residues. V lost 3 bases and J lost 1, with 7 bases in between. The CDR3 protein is CASSLEGSGNTIYF. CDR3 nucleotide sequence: TGTGCCAGCAGCTTGGAGGGGTCTGGAAACACCATATATTTT.

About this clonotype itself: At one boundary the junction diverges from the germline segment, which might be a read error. The CDR3 sequence: CASGAGGSEASF. The CDR3 DNA sequence: TGTGCCAGCGGCGCAGGGGGCTCTGAAGCTTCCTTT. The chain couples TRBV9 to TRBJ1-1, with 8 bases lining up with TRBD1. CDR3 length equals 12 residues. Per the germline V gene, CDR1 is SGDLS and CDR2 is YYNGEE.

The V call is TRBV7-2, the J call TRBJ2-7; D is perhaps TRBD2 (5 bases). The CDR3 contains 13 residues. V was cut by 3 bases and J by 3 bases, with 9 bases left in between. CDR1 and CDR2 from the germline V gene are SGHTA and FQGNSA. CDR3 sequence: CTSSFQEGYEQYF. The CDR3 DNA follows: TGTACCAGCAGCTTCCAAGAGGGCTACGAGCAGTACTTC.

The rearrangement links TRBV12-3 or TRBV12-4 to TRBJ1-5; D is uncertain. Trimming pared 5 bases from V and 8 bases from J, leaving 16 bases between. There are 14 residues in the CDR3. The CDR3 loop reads CASSPRAGVEPQHF. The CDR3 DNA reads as TGTGCCAGCAGTCCGAGGGCAGGAGTAGAGCCCCAGCATTTT.

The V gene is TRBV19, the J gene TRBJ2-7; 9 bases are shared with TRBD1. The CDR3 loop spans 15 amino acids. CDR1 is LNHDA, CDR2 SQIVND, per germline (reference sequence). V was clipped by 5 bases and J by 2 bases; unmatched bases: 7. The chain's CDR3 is CASSFTGGLTYEQYF. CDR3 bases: TGTGCCAGTAGTTTCACAGGGGGCCTAACCTACGAGCAGTACTTC.

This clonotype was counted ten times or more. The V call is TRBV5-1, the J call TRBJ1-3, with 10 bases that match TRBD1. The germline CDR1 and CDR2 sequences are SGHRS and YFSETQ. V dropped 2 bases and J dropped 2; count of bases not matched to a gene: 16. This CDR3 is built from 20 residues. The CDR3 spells CASSFQGTGAGSAAGNTIYF. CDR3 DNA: TGCGCCAGCAGCTTTCAAGGGACAGGGGCTGGGTCGGCTGCTGGAAACACCATATATTTT.

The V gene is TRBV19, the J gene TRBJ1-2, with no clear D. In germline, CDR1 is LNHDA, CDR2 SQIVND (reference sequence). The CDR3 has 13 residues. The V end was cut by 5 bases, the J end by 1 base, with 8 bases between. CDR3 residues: CASSLTVNYGYTF. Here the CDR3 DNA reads TGTGCCAGTAGTCTAACAGTTAACTATGGCTACACCTTC.

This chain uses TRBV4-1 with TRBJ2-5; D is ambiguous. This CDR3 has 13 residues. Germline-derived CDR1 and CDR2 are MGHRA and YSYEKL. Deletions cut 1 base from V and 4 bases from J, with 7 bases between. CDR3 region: CASSQVAIETQYF. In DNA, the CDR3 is TGCGCCAGCAGCCAAGTGGCTATAGAGACCCAGTACTTC.

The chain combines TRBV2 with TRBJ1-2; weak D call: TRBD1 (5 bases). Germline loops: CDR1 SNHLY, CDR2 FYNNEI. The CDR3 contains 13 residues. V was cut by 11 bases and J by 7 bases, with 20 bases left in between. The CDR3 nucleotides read TGTGCCGTACCCAGGAAGGGGCTAGGTGGCTACACCTTC. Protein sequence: CAVPRKGLGGYTF.

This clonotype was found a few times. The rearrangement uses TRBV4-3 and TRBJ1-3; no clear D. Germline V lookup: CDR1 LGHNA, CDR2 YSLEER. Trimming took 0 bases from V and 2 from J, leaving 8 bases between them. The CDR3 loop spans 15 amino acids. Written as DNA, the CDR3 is TGCGCCAGCAGCCAAGATCAAGGGCCTGGAAACACCATATATTTT. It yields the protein CASSQDQGPGNTIYF.

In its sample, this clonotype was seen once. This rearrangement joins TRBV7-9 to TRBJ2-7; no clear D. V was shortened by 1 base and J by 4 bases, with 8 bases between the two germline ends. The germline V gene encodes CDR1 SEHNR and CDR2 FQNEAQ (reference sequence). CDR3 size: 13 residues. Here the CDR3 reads CASSLEQRYEQYF. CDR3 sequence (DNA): TGTGCCAGCAGCTTAGAGCAACGGTACGAGCAGTACTTC.

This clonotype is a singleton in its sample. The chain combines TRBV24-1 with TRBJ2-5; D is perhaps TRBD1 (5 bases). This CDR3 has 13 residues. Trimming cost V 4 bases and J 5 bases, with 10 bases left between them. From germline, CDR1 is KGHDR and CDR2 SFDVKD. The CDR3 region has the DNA TGTGCCACCAGTGAAGGCAGGGATGAGACCCAGTACTTC. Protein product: CATSEGRDETQYF.

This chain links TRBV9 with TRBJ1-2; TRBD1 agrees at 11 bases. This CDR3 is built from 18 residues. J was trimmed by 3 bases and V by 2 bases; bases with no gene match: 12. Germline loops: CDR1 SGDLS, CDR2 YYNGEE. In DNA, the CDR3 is TGTGCCAGCAGCGTCCAGCGGACAGGGGGCGCGGGGGACTATGGCTACACCTTC. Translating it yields CASSVQRTGGAGDYGYTF.

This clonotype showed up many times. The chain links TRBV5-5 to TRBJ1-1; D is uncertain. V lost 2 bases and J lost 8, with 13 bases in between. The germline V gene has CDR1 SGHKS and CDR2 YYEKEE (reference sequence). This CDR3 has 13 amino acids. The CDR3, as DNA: TGTGCCAGCAGCTTCTTAGGAGTTTCCGAAGCTTTCTTT. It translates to CASSFLGVSEAFF.

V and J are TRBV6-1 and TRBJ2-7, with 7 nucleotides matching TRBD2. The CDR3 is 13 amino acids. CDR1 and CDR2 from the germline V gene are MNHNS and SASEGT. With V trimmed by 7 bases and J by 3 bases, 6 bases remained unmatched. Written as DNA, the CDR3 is TGTGCCAGCACTGACGCGGGGGTCTACGAGCAGTACTTC. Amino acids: CASTDAGVYEQYF.

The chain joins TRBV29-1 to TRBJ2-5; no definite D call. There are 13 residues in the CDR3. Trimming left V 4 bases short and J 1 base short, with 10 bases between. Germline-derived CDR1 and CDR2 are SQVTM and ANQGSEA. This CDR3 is CSVVGGTQETQYF. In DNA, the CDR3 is TGCAGCGTTGTGGGCGGAACCCAAGAGACCCAGTACTTC.

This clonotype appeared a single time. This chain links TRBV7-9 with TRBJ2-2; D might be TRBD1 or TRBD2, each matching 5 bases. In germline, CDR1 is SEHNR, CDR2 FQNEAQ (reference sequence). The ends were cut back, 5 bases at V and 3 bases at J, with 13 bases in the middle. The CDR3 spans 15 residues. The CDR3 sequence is CASSGTYSHTGELFF. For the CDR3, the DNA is TGTGCCAGCAGCGGGACGTACTCACACACCGGGGAGCTGTTTTTT.

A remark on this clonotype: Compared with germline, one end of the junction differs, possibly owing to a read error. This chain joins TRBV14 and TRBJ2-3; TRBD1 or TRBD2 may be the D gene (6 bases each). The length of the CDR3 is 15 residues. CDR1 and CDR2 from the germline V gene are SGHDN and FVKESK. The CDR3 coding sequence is TGTGACAGCAGCCAAGGGGGGACCAGCACAGATACGCAGTATTTT. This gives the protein CDSSQGGTSTDTQYF.

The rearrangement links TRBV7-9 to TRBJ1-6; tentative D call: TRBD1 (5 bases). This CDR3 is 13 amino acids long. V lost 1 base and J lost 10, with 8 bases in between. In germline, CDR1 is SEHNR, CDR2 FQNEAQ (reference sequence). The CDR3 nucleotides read TGTGCCAGCAGCTTAGAGGCAGGGTCACCCCTCCACTTT. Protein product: CASSLEAGSPLHF.

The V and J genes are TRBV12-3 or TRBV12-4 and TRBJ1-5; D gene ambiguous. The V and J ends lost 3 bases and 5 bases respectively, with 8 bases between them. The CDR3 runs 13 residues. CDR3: CASSFGLYQPQHF. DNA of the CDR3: TGTGCCAGCAGTTTTGGACTATATCAGCCCCAGCATTTT.

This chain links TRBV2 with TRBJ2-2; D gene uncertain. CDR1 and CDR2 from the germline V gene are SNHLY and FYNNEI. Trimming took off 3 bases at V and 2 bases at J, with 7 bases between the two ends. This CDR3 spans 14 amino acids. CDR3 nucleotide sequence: TGTGCCAGCAGTGACAGTCAAAACACCGGGGAGCTGTTTTTT. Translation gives CASSDSQNTGELFF.

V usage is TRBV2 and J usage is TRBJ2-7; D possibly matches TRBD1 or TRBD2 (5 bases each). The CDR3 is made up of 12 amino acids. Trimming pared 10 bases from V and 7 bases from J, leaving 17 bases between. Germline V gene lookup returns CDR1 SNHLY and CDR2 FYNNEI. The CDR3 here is CATGTAEREQYF. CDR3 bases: TGTGCCACCGGGACGGCCGAGAGGGAGCAGTACTTC. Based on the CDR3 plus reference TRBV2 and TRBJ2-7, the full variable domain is EPEVTQTPSHQVTQMGQEVILRCVPISNHLYFYWYRQILGQKVEFLVSFYNNEISEKSEIFDDQFSVERPDGSNFTLKIRSTKLEDSAMYFCATGTAEREQYFGPGTRLTVT.